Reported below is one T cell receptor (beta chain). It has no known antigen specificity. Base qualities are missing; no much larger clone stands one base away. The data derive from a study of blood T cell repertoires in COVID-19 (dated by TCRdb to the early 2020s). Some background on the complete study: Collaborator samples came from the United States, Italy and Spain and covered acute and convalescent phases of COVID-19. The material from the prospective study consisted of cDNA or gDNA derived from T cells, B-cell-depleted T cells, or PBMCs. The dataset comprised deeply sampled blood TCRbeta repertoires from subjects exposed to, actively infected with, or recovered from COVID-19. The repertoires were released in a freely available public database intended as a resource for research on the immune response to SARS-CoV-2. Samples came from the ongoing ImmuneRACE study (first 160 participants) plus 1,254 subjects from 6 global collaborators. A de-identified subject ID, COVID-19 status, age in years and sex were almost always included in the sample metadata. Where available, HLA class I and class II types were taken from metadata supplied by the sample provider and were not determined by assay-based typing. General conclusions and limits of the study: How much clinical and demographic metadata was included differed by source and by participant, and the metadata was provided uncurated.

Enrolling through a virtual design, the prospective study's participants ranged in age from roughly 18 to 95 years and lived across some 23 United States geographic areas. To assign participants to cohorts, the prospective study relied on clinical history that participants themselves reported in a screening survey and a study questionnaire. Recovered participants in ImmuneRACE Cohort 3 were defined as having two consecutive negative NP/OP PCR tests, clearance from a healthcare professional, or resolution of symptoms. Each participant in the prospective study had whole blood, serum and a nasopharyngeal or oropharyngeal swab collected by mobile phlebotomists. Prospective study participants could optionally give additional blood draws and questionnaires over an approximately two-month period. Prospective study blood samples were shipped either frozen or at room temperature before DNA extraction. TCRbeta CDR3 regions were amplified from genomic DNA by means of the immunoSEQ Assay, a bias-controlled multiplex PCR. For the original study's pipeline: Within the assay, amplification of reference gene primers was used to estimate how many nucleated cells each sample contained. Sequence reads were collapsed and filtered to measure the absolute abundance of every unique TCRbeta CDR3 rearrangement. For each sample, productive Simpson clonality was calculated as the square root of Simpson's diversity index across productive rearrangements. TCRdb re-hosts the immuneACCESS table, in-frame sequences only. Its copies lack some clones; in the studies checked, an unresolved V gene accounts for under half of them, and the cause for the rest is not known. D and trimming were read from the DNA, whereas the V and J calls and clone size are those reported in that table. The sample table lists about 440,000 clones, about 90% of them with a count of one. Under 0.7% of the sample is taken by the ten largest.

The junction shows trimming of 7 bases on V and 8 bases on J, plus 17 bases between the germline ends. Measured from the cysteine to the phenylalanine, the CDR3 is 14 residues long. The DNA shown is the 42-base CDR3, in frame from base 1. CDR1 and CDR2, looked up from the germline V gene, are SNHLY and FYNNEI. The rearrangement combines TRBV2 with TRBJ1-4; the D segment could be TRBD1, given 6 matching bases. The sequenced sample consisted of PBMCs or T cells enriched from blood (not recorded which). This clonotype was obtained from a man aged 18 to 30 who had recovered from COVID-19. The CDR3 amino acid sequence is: CASIDRLGWEKLFF. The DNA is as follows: TGTGCCAGCATCGACAGGTTGGGTTGGGAAAAACTGTTTTTT.